A selection of T cell receptor beta chains follows, all from one sample in a study of blood T cell repertoires in COVID-19. Measured with immunoSEQ multiplex PCR; TCRdb has only the in-frame clones, and not every one. The profile covers 55,000 to 65,000 clones, with roughly 90% appearing a single time and around 9.1% taken by the ten largest. Material: peripheral blood. These receptors were collected from a human donor with acute or convalescent COVID-19. The donor label of this sample is uncertain. CDR3s include the opening cysteine and the closing phenylalanine or tryptophan. A D gene is named only where the DNA matches it firmly. Clone sizes are given selectively: once, few, many, or a class where the clone is expanded.

d_call: -; v_call: TRBV24-1; j_call: TRBJ1-1; clone_size: -; cdr3_nt: TGTGCCACCAGTGGAGGGCTAGGAAAGAACACTGAAGCTTTCTTT; cdr3_aa: CATSGGLGKNTEAFF
d_call: -; v_call: TRBV5-4; j_call: TRBJ2-1; clone_size: -; cdr3_nt: TGTGCCAGCAGCTCCAGGGGTGTGGTAAACAATGAGCAGTTCTTC; cdr3_aa: CASSSRGVVNNEQFF
d_call: -; v_call: TRBV6-1; j_call: TRBJ2-1; clone_size: -; cdr3_nt: TGTGCCAGCAGTGAAGGGGTAGCGGACTTTCGGTACAATGAGCAGTTCTTC; cdr3_aa: CASSEGVADFRYNEQFF
d_call: TRBD1; v_call: TRBV27; j_call: TRBJ1-5; clone_size: -; cdr3_nt: TGTGCCAGCAGTTTTTTCCGCCGGGACAGGGGGAACAATCAGCCCCAGCATTTT; cdr3_aa: CASSFFRRDRGNNQPQHF
d_call: -; v_call: TRBV19; j_call: TRBJ1-5; clone_size: -; cdr3_nt: TGTGCCAGTAGTAGCCCGGACTTGGAGCATAGCAATCAGCCCCAGCATTTT; cdr3_aa: CASSSPDLEHSNQPQHF
d_call: TRBD1; v_call: TRBV3-1/TRBV3-2; j_call: TRBJ2-1; clone_size: -; cdr3_nt: TGTGCCAGCAGTACATCGTCTGGGACAGGGATCCACAATGAGCAGTTCTTC; cdr3_aa: CASSTSSGTGIHNEQFF
d_call: TRBD2; v_call: TRBV10-3; j_call: TRBJ2-2; clone_size: -; cdr3_nt: TGTGCCATCAGTGCTAGCGGGAGGGCCCGGGGCACCGGGGAGCTGTTTTTT; cdr3_aa: CAISASGRARGTGELFF
d_call: TRBD1; v_call: TRBV5-4; j_call: TRBJ2-3; clone_size: -; cdr3_nt: TGTGCCAGCAGCCTTAGGACAGGGCCAGATACGCAGTATTTT; cdr3_aa: CASSLRTGPDTQYF
d_call: TRBD1; v_call: TRBV3-1/TRBV3-2; j_call: TRBJ2-7; clone_size: -; cdr3_nt: TGTGCCAGCAGCCTCCGGACAGGGAGCTACGAGCAGTACTTC; cdr3_aa: CASSLRTGSYEQYF
d_call: -; v_call: TRBV28; j_call: TRBJ1-3; clone_size: -; cdr3_nt: TGTGCCAGTACCTCCCGTTGGCTCTCTGGAAACACCATATATTTT; cdr3_aa: CASTSRWLSGNTIYF
d_call: TRBD1; v_call: TRBV2; j_call: TRBJ2-2; clone_size: -; cdr3_nt: TGTGCCAGCAGCCAAGCGGGACAGGGGTTAAACACCGGGGAGCTGTTTTTT; cdr3_aa: CASSQAGQGLNTGELFF
d_call: -; v_call: TRBV5-4; j_call: TRBJ1-1; clone_size: -; cdr3_nt: TGTGCCAGCAGCTTCAGGGGGAACACTGAAGCTTTCTTT; cdr3_aa: CASSFRGNTEAFF
d_call: TRBD1; v_call: TRBV28; j_call: TRBJ2-1; clone_size: -; cdr3_nt: TGTGCCAGCAGTTCCGGACAGGCGGGCAATGAGCAGTTCTTC; cdr3_aa: CASSSGQAGNEQFF
d_call: -; v_call: TRBV28; j_call: TRBJ1-1; clone_size: -; cdr3_nt: TGTGCCAGCAGAGCAGGGCGCATCGCAACTGAAGCTTTCTTT; cdr3_aa: CASRAGRIATEAFF
d_call: TRBD2; v_call: TRBV7-2; j_call: TRBJ2-1; clone_size: -; cdr3_nt: TGTGCCAGCAGCTTAGAGGCGACTAGCCCAAATGAGCAGTTCTTC; cdr3_aa: CASSLEATSPNEQFF
d_call: -; v_call: TRBV18; j_call: TRBJ2-3; clone_size: -; cdr3_nt: TGTGCCAGCTCCCGGGACACAGATACGCAGTATTTT; cdr3_aa: CASSRDTDTQYF
d_call: TRBD1; v_call: TRBV3-1/TRBV3-2; j_call: TRBJ2-2; clone_size: few; cdr3_nt: TGTGCCAGCAGTCAAGGGATGGGGACAGCTAACACCGGGGAGCTGTTTTTT; cdr3_aa: CASSQGMGTANTGELFF
d_call: -; v_call: TRBV19; j_call: TRBJ2-1; clone_size: once; cdr3_nt: TGTGCCAGCTGGGCGGGGTCCTACAATGAGCAGTTCTTC; cdr3_aa: CASWAGSYNEQFF
d_call: -; v_call: TRBV11-1; j_call: TRBJ1-5; clone_size: -; cdr3_nt: TGTGCCAGCAGCTTAGTGGCGGGGGCAAGGCAGCCCCAGCATTTT; cdr3_aa: CASSLVAGARQPQHF
d_call: -; v_call: TRBV20-1; j_call: TRBJ1-3; clone_size: once; cdr3_nt: TGCAGTGCTAGTCCCGGACTTTCGTCGGGAAACACCATATATTTT; cdr3_aa: CSASPGLSSGNTIYF
d_call: TRBD1; v_call: TRBV18; j_call: TRBJ2-3; clone_size: -; cdr3_nt: TGTGCCAGCTCACCCAGGACAGGGCCTAGCACAGATACGCAGTATTTT; cdr3_aa: CASSPRTGPSTDTQYF
d_call: TRBD1; v_call: TRBV7-2; j_call: TRBJ1-5; clone_size: -; cdr3_nt: TGTGCCAGCAGCTCCTATACAGGGGGCGGGCAGCCCCAGCATTTT; cdr3_aa: CASSSYTGGGQPQHF
d_call: -; v_call: TRBV5-1; j_call: TRBJ1-4; clone_size: once; cdr3_nt: TGCGCCAGCAGCCAGGAGGGGCGGGTGGAAAAACTGTTTTTT; cdr3_aa: CASSQEGRVEKLFF
d_call: -; v_call: TRBV15; j_call: TRBJ2-7; clone_size: -; cdr3_nt: TGTGCCACCAGCAGGCCCGGGATTCTCACCTACGAGCAGTACTTC; cdr3_aa: CATSRPGILTYEQYF
d_call: TRBD1; v_call: TRBV30; j_call: TRBJ1-5; clone_size: -; cdr3_nt: TGTGCCTGGAGTGGGGGGACAGGGTATAATCAGCCCCAGCATTTT; cdr3_aa: CAWSGGTGYNQPQHF
d_call: TRBD2; v_call: TRBV5-6; j_call: TRBJ2-2; clone_size: -; cdr3_nt: TGTGCCAGCAGCTTTGGTTGGCGGGGGGGCACCGGGGAGCTGTTTTTT; cdr3_aa: CASSFGWRGGTGELFF
d_call: -; v_call: TRBV27; j_call: TRBJ2-3; clone_size: -; cdr3_nt: TGTGCCAGCAACTACCTTTGGGTCACAGATACGCAGTATTTT; cdr3_aa: CASNYLWVTDTQYF
d_call: -; v_call: TRBV6-5; j_call: TRBJ1-5; clone_size: -; cdr3_nt: TGTGCCAGCACCACCAGGCGGGGTAATCAGCCCCAGCATTTT; cdr3_aa: CASTTRRGNQPQHF
d_call: TRBD1; v_call: TRBV7-8; j_call: TRBJ1-3; clone_size: -; cdr3_nt: TGTGCCAGCAGCCGCGGACAGGGCGGAAACACCATATATTTT; cdr3_aa: CASSRGQGGNTIYF
d_call: TRBD2; v_call: TRBV3-1/TRBV3-2; j_call: TRBJ2-1; clone_size: -; cdr3_nt: TGTGCCAGCAGCCAGGGGCTAGCGGCAAACTCCTACAATGAGCAGTTCTTC; cdr3_aa: CASSQGLAANSYNEQFF
d_call: TRBD2; v_call: TRBV5-1; j_call: TRBJ2-7; clone_size: -; cdr3_nt: TGCGCCCGCGGACGGGGGGGAGGCTACGAGCAGTACTTC; cdr3_aa: CARGRGGGYEQYF
d_call: -; v_call: TRBV7-3; j_call: TRBJ2-2; clone_size: -; cdr3_nt: TGTGCCAGCAGCCGGAGGGCCTTCACCGGGGAGCTGTTTTTT; cdr3_aa: CASSRRAFTGELFF
d_call: -; v_call: TRBV30; j_call: TRBJ1-1; clone_size: -; cdr3_nt: TGTGCCTGGAGTGAGGGGTTGAACACTGAAGCTTTCTTT; cdr3_aa: CAWSEGLNTEAFF
d_call: TRBD1; v_call: TRBV9; j_call: TRBJ2-5; clone_size: -; cdr3_nt: TGTGCCAGCAGCATAGGACAGGGTACGGAGACCCAGTACTTC; cdr3_aa: CASSIGQGTETQYF
d_call: -; v_call: TRBV27; j_call: TRBJ2-1; clone_size: -; cdr3_nt: TGTGCCAGCAGACCGCCGGAGCCACCCTACAATGAGCAGTTCTTC; cdr3_aa: CASRPPEPPYNEQFF
d_call: TRBD1; v_call: TRBV12-3/TRBV12-4; j_call: TRBJ1-1; clone_size: many; cdr3_nt: TGTGCCAGCCAGGGGGGAACACCTGAAGCTTTCTTT; cdr3_aa: CASQGGTPEAFF
d_call: -; v_call: TRBV9; j_call: TRBJ2-7; clone_size: once; cdr3_nt: TGTGCCAGTGCCATGTGGCCCAACTCCTACGAGCAGTACTTC; cdr3_aa: CASAMWPNSYEQYF
d_call: TRBD1; v_call: TRBV5-4; j_call: TRBJ1-2; clone_size: once; cdr3_nt: TGTGCCAGCAGCTTTCTAGGACAGGCCCGCTATGGCTACACCTTC; cdr3_aa: CASSFLGQARYGYTF
d_call: TRBD1; v_call: TRBV3-1/TRBV3-2; j_call: TRBJ2-1; clone_size: -; cdr3_nt: TGTGCCAGCAGCCCGAGGGACAGGGCCAACAATGAGCAGTTCTTC; cdr3_aa: CASSPRDRANNEQFF
d_call: TRBD1; v_call: TRBV7-8; j_call: TRBJ1-2; clone_size: -; cdr3_nt: TGTGCCAGCAGCTTAGGAACAGGGGGGGGCTATGGCTACACCTTC; cdr3_aa: CASSLGTGGGYGYTF
d_call: TRBD1; v_call: TRBV19; j_call: TRBJ2-5; clone_size: once; cdr3_nt: TGTGCCAGTAGTATTCGCGACAGGGAAGAGACCCAGTACTTC; cdr3_aa: CASSIRDREETQYF
d_call: TRBD1; v_call: TRBV10-1; j_call: TRBJ2-2; clone_size: -; cdr3_nt: TGCGCCAGCAGTTACAGGGGAATAGACACCGGGGAGCTGTTTTTT; cdr3_aa: CASSYRGIDTGELFF
d_call: TRBD1; v_call: TRBV4-2; j_call: TRBJ2-7; clone_size: once; cdr3_nt: TGTGCCAGCAGCCAAGATGGGACAGGGGGAAACGAGCAGTACTTC; cdr3_aa: CASSQDGTGGNEQYF
d_call: TRBD2; v_call: TRBV3-1/TRBV3-2; j_call: TRBJ2-1; clone_size: -; cdr3_nt: TGTGCCAGCAGCCAAGGGTGGACTAGCGGGAGGATAGGGGATGAGCAGTTCTTC; cdr3_aa: CASSQGWTSGRIGDEQFF
d_call: -; v_call: TRBV5-1; j_call: TRBJ1-1; clone_size: -; cdr3_nt: TGCGCCAGCAGCTTGGAAACAGGGTTGAACACTGAAGCTTTCTTT; cdr3_aa: CASSLETGLNTEAFF
d_call: TRBD1; v_call: TRBV7-2; j_call: TRBJ2-7; clone_size: -; cdr3_nt: TGTGCCAGCAGCTCCGACAGGGGGCAGTACGAGCAGTACTTC; cdr3_aa: CASSSDRGQYEQYF
d_call: TRBD2; v_call: TRBV5-1; j_call: TRBJ2-3; clone_size: -; cdr3_nt: TGCGCCAGCAACCACGGGGCGCGGACTAGCGGGGGGCTAAGGGGAGATACGCAGTATTTT; cdr3_aa: CASNHGARTSGGLRGDTQYF
d_call: TRBD2; v_call: TRBV27; j_call: TRBJ2-7; clone_size: -; cdr3_nt: TGTGCCAGCACCCTTTCTCTAGCGGGAGCGTACGAGCAGTACTTC; cdr3_aa: CASTLSLAGAYEQYF
d_call: TRBD1; v_call: TRBV3-1/TRBV3-2; j_call: TRBJ1-6; clone_size: -; cdr3_nt: TGTGCCAGCAGCCAACCGACAGGGCTCGGGTCACCCCTCCACTTT; cdr3_aa: CASSQPTGLGSPLHF
d_call: -; v_call: TRBV7-2; j_call: TRBJ1-1; clone_size: -; cdr3_nt: TGTGCCAGCAGCTTAATCCGGGAGGGTACTGAAGCTTTCTTT; cdr3_aa: CASSLIREGTEAFF
d_call: TRBD1; v_call: TRBV7-9; j_call: TRBJ2-5; clone_size: -; cdr3_nt: TGTGCCAGCAGCCTCCGCCCGGGACAGGGGGACGAGACCCAGTACTTC; cdr3_aa: CASSLRPGQGDETQYF
d_call: -; v_call: TRBV7-3; j_call: TRBJ2-3; clone_size: -; cdr3_nt: TGTGCCAGCAGCTTAACTCGGGACACTTCTAGCACAGATACGCAGTATTTT; cdr3_aa: CASSLTRDTSSTDTQYF
d_call: TRBD1; v_call: TRBV5-1; j_call: TRBJ2-5; clone_size: -; cdr3_nt: TGCGCCAGCAGCGTGGGGACAGGGCCCAAGACCCAGTACTTC; cdr3_aa: CASSVGTGPKTQYF
d_call: TRBD1; v_call: TRBV5-4; j_call: TRBJ2-6; clone_size: -; cdr3_nt: TGTGCCAGCAGCCGTGTTACAGGGGCCGGGGCCAACGTCCTGACTTTC; cdr3_aa: CASSRVTGAGANVLTF